This record concerns one T cell receptor beta chain sequence. Its matching antigen is unknown. This may be a read error: a much more frequent sequence differs by one nucleotide. The data are from a study of CD8 T cells in ankylosing spondylitis. The V gene end was trimmed by 3 bases and the J gene end by 5 bases; junction bases not matched to a gene: 5. This CDR3 has 14 residues. Germline assignment: CDR1 SGHRS and CDR2 YFSETQ. General observations from the study: Ankylosing spondylitis blood appeared to carry a characteristic TCR beta motif of fewer than 10 highly homologous variants. Reportedly, disease-linked clones are significantly enriched in ankylosing spondylitis patients' matched synovial fluid.

TCRdb called the 5' RACE reads again in MiXCR, with one record for every CDR3 protein. The sample has about 130,000 distinct CDR3 sequences; 9.5% to 12% are singletons. Input material: blood, either unsorted or a sorted T cell fraction (not recorded which). This chain links TRBV5-1 with TRBJ2-3; 8 bases are a match to TRBD1. The receptor's source is a female donor with ankylosing spondylitis or in good health (not recorded which). CDR3 DNA sequence: TGCGCCAGCAGCTCGGACAGGGAAGGAGATACGCAGTATTTT. This encodes CASSSDREGDTQYF.